This TCR beta chain originates from a study of regulatory T cells in long-lasting Graves disease listed by TCRdb under 2021. Some background on the complete study: Antithyroid drugs had been taken for less than 3 months by newly diagnosed Graves' disease patients. This study used TCR sequencing and RNA sequencing of peripheral blood to compare persistent Graves' disease patients against newly diagnosed Graves' disease patients. The study took place in China and was registered as a clinical trial. TCR sequencing covered 13 persistent and 20 newly diagnosed Graves' disease patients, some 33 samples in total. The study at large found these results: Persistent patients shared more public clonotypes among themselves (approximately 2,500) than newly diagnosed patients did (about 970). As a limitation, the authors acknowledged that the small sample size may reduce accuracy. The study examined only peripheral blood because the primary lesion, thyroid tissue, could not be accessed. Sequencing and analysis were restricted to the TCR beta chain. TRBV28, TRBJ1-2 and TRBJ2-5 were preferentially used in persistent disease, while TRBV20-1 and TRBJ2-1 were favored in newly diagnosed disease. Compared with newly diagnosed patients, persistent Graves' disease patients had lower TCR Shannon entropy and fewer highly expanded clones, which suggests clonal expansion.

The library was made by multiplex PCR. The instrument given in TCRdb is Illumina HiSeq 4000. CDR3 regions were amplified by Arm-PCR with iRepertoire HTBI primers to construct TCR beta libraries. PCR products were gel purified before sequencing. The paper's data handling went like this. A total of roughly 58 TRBV and 14 TRBJ segments were identified across samples and were used for gene usage analysis of CDR3 amino acid clonotypes. COPE and FqMerger were used to merge the filtered high-quality paired reads into contigs. BLAST was used to align contigs to IMGT TRBV, TRBD and TRBJ reference genes, with CDR3 defined following IMGT. Any clonotype with a frequency above 0.1% was counted as a highly expanded clone. Repertoire diversity was measured by Shannon entropy, and V-J evenness by the Gini coefficient. Public clonotypes were defined as clonotypes shared by more than one individual. TCRdb passed the public sequencing reads through fastp at Q25 and MiXCR, retaining productive beta sequences. Under each unique CDR3 protein, matching rows form one entry showing the most common genes and DNA. TCRdb, not the authors, supplied the V and J calls. The sample records about 310,000 distinct CDR3 sequences, under 20% of which are singletons. Around 37% of the sample goes to the ten largest clones.

This specimen's time point label, interpreted: newly diagnosed GD, antithyroid drugs for less than 3 months. For both TCR sequencing and RNA sequencing, RNA was extracted from PBMCs in TRIzol. The diagnosis of Graves' disease followed American Thyroid Association guidelines. Recruitment of patients was carried out at an endocrinology department in Xi'an, China. Each patient gave about 8.1 milliliters of peripheral blood, collected in an EDTA anticoagulant tube. Ficoll Paque Plus density gradient separation was used to isolate PBMCs, and no further T cell sorting was performed. An Agilent 2100 Bioanalyzer and agarose gel were used to check RNA quality, while a NanoDrop 2000 measured RNA concentration. The V end gives up 4 bases and the J end 9 bases, leaving 6 bases in the junction not matched to a gene. From the cysteine up to the phenylalanine, the CDR3 has a length of 12 residues. Only CDR3 DNA remains: 36 bases, in frame from the first base. The germline V gene specifies SGDLS as CDR1 and YYNGEE as CDR2.

Comments on this clonotype: The antigen it binds to is not known. No quality values exist for individual bases; no much larger clone is one base distant.

This receptor was obtained from a female donor with Graves disease. Sequenced here: peripheral blood mononuclear cells (PBMCs), sampled at new diagnosis, from a patient treated with antithyroid drugs. The rearrangement joined TRBV9 to TRBJ2-7; TRBD2 aligns with 8 central bases. In nucleotides, the sequence is TGTGCCAGCAGCCCTCCGGGGGGGGTGCAGTACTTC. It encodes CASSPPGGVQYF.